The 15 T cell receptor beta chains listed next were all sequenced from one sample in a study of blood T cell repertoires in COVID-19. Some clones are missing from TCRdb's copy, which holds only in-frame ones; the method was immunoSEQ multiplex PCR. The table shows fewer than 200,000 clones, with about 85% occurring only once. Sequencing input: peripheral blood. These receptors originate from a man aged 55 to 69 who had recovered from COVID-19.

The rearrangement links TRBV6-4 to TRBJ1-2, with TRBD1 matching 7 bases. Germline-derived CDR1 and CDR2 are MRHNA and SNTAGT. The CDR3 spans 14 residues. The V and J ends lost 7 bases and 4 bases, in that order; junction bases with no gene match: 9. The DNA for the CDR3 is TGTGCCAGCATATCGGGACAGTCTCGCTATGGCTACACCTTC. As protein: CASISGQSRYGYTF.

The chain combines TRBV6-2 or TRBV6-3 with TRBJ1-2; 7 positions match TRBD1. Germline CDR1 reads MNHEY; CDR2 reads SVGEGT. The CDR3 contains 16 residues. The V gene end was trimmed by 4 bases and the J gene end by 2 bases; junction bases not matched to a gene: 10. The CDR3 here is CASSSITTGKNYGYTF. CDR3 in DNA: TGTGCCAGCAGTTCCATCACGACAGGGAAGAACTATGGCTACACCTTC.

J is TRBJ1-1 and V is TRBV6-2 or TRBV6-3, with D maybe TRBD1 (5 bases). Trimming stripped 3 bases from V and 3 bases from J, with 11 bases between. Germline assignment: CDR1 MNHEY and CDR2 SVGEGT. The length of the CDR3 is 14 residues. The CDR3 DNA reads as TGTGCCAGCAGTTATACGGGAGGGGACACTGAAGCTTTCTTT. Protein product: CASSYTGGDTEAFF.

The chain carries TRBV6-2 or TRBV6-3 and TRBJ2-1, with D maybe TRBD1 (5 bases). The germline CDR1 and CDR2 sequences are MNHEY and SVGEGT. The CDR3 extends over 15 amino acids. V was clipped by 3 bases and J by 7 bases, with 16 bases between them. The CDR3 loop reads CASSYSGLGANEQFF. In nucleotides, the CDR3 is TGTGCCAGCAGTTATTCAGGGCTAGGGGCTAATGAGCAGTTCTTC.

The rearrangement uses TRBV3-1 (or the pseudogene TRBV3-2) and TRBJ2-3, with D possibly matching TRBD2 (5 bases). From germline, CDR1 is LGHDT and CDR2 YNNKEL (reference sequence). Trimming pared 0 bases from V and 3 bases from J, leaving 10 bases between. The CDR3 has 15 residues. CDR3: CASSQDRTSTDTQYF. The DNA of the CDR3 is TGTGCCAGCAGCCAAGATAGAACTAGTACAGATACGCAGTATTTT.

V is TRBV2 and J is TRBJ1-5, with D hard to call. The CDR3 runs 16 residues. The V end lost 6 bases, the J end lost 5 bases, and 20 bases lay between the germline ends. Per the germline V gene, CDR1 is SNHLY and CDR2 is FYNNEI. For the CDR3, the DNA is TGTGCCAGCAGCTTGAGAGGAGCGGTGTCCGATCAGCCCCAGCATTTT. Translating gives CASSLRGAVSDQPQHF.

In DNA form, the CDR3 reads TGTGCCACCAGCAGAGAAAGAGGTGGCGGAAACACCATATATTTT. This sequence encodes CATSRERGGGNTIYF. The V call is TRBV15, the J call TRBJ1-3; D uncertain. The CDR3 has 15 residues. V lost 0 bases and J lost 4, with 10 bases in between. CDR1 and CDR2 from the germline V gene are LNHNV and YYDKDF (reference sequence).

This clone appeared a single time. The chain recombines TRBV11-2 with TRBJ1-5; TRBD1 might be the D (6 bases). CDR3 length: 13 residues. Trimming left V 3 bases short and J 5 bases short, with 8 bases between. CDR1 and CDR2 (germline): SGHAT, FQNNGV. The CDR3 protein is CASSFWTDQPQHF. The CDR3 DNA follows: TGTGCCAGCAGCTTCTGGACAGATCAGCCCCAGCATTTT. Using reference TRBV11-2 and TRBJ1-5 for the parts outside the CDR3, the full variable domain is EAGVAQSPRYKIIEKRQSVAFWCNPISGHATLYWYQQILGQGPKLLIQFQNNGVVDDSQLPKDRFSAERLKGVDSTLKIQPAKLEDSAVYLCASSFWTDQPQHFGDGTRLSIL.

The chain links TRBV5-5 to TRBJ2-2; the D gene is possibly TRBD1 (6 bases). Germline lookup yields CDR1 SGHKS and CDR2 YYEKEE (reference sequence). CDR3 length: 14 amino acids. V was trimmed by 0 bases and J by 6 bases, leaving 9 bases between them. The CDR3 sequence: CASSLEGGPGELFF. The CDR3, as DNA: TGTGCCAGCAGCTTGGAAGGGGGTCCCGGGGAGCTGTTTTTT.

The chain is built from TRBV3-1 (or the pseudogene TRBV3-2) and TRBJ2-2; TRBD2 matches at 12 bases. From germline, CDR1 is LGHDT and CDR2 YNNKEL (reference sequence). The CDR3 consists of 16 residues. The V and J ends lost 3 bases and 3 bases, in that order; junction bases with no gene match: 2. As DNA, the CDR3 is TGTGCCAGCAGCCAGACTAGCGGGGGTTACACCGGGGAGCTGTTTTTT. As protein: CASSQTSGGYTGELFF.

The V and J genes are TRBV12-3 or TRBV12-4 and TRBJ1-6, with D tentatively TRBD1 (5 bases). The CDR3 runs to 13 residues. Trimming took off 3 bases at V and 8 bases at J, with 8 bases between the two ends. The CDR3 DNA is TGTGCCAGCAGTTTTGGGGCGGATTCACCCCTCCACTTT. This encodes CASSFGADSPLHF.

Regarding this clone: The sample holds other DNA sequences that translate to the same CDR3. The rearrangement links TRBV19 to TRBJ1-1, with D perhaps matching TRBD1 (6 bases). The CDR3 is 14 amino acids. The V end was cut by 5 bases, the J end by 0 bases, with 10 bases between. The V gene's germline CDR1 is LNHDA and CDR2 SQIVND (reference sequence). In nucleotides, the CDR3 is TGTGCCAGTAGTTCACAGGGTCTGAACACTGAAGCTTTCTTT. It translates to CASSSQGLNTEAFF.

The chain is built from TRBV2 and TRBJ1-1; 7 nucleotides align to TRBD1. The germline CDR1 and CDR2 sequences are SNHLY and FYNNEI. This CDR3 comprises 13 residues. V was pared by 6 bases and J by 1 base, with 2 bases of the junction left unmatched. The chain's CDR3 is CASRGGRNTEAFF. In DNA form, the CDR3 reads TGTGCCAGCAGAGGGGGCCGGAACACTGAAGCTTTCTTT.

V usage is TRBV19 and J usage is TRBJ1-5, with D unresolved. Trimming shortened V by 6 bases and J by 5 bases, and 11 bases separated the two germline ends. Germline CDR1 reads LNHDA; CDR2 reads SQIVND (reference sequence). This CDR3 has 13 amino acids. The CDR3 sequence is CASRDQYYQPQHF. The CDR3 nucleotides are TGTGCCAGTAGAGATCAGTATTATCAGCCCCAGCATTTT.

This clone was detected once. The chain joins TRBV24-1 to TRBJ2-3; D is possibly TRBD1 (6 bases). CDR1 and CDR2 from the germline V gene are KGHDR and SFDVKD. The CDR3 runs to 15 residues. Deletions cut 10 bases from V and 2 bases from J, with 18 bases between. The CDR3 DNA reads TGTGCCACGCAGGGGAACAGTGGGAACACAGATACGCAGTATTTT. Amino acids: CATQGNSGNTDTQYF.